The sequence of this TCR beta chain was determined in a study of shared clonotypes between healthy human individuals. Study-wide background: CD4 naive and CD4 memory each took three plates per donor, while CD8 naive took two and CD8 memory one.

In the naive CD8 group, cells lacked CD45RO and were positively selected for CCR7, so terminally differentiated effector memory CD45RA+ cells were left out. The CDR3 totals 14 residues. Trimming cost V 1 base and J 5 bases, with 13 bases left between them. The germline V gene has CDR1 SGDLS and CDR2 YYNGEE. The assay used deep level. Produced via immunoSEQ multiplex PCR; TCRdb's table is partial and in-frame only. The data contain fewer than 1 million clones, just over 95% of them seen just once; the ten biggest clones take up approximately 0.2%. V gene TRBV9 combines with J gene TRBJ2-7; D is perhaps TRBD1 (7 bases). The TCR was taken from a man younger than 40 in good health. Sequenced material: naive CD8+ T cells sorted from blood. Here the CDR3 DNA reads TGTGCCAGCAGCGTACAGGGGGGTTCGGACGAGCAGTACTTC. It encodes CASSVQGGSDEQYF.